The 24 T cell receptor beta chains below all came from one sample that was sequenced in a study of T cells in women clearing cervical HPV infection. Only in-frame clones appear in the TCRdb table, and some are missing; sequencing was by immunoSEQ multiplex PCR. The sample yields tens of thousands of clones, of which the top ten take up less than 8%. Sequenced material: blood buffy coat. The receptors here all came from a woman aged 18-70 years with a cervical HPV16 infection that either progressed to CIN3+ or cleared (not recorded which).

To note about this clone: The read falls 3 residues short of the CDR3 end, and the missing part is taken from the germline J gene. The V gene is TRBV19, the J gene TRBJ1-1; no clear D. The germline gives CDR1 LNHDA, CDR2 SQIVND (reference sequence). The CDR3 runs to 13 residues. The CDR3 is CASSMWPSPEAFF. The CDR3 DNA, read in part, is TGTGCCAGTAGTATGTGGCCTTCCCCAGAA.

CDR3 protein: CASSPTLREGTQYF. Incomplete CDR3 DNA: TGTGCCAGCAGTCCAACCTTGAGAGAAGGTACG. The chain has TRBV28 and TRBJ2-3; no definite D call. Sequencing ends 3 residues short of the CDR3 end; the germline J gene provides the rest. This CDR3 contains 14 residues. The germline CDR1 and CDR2 sequences are MDHEN and SYDVKM. Trimming removed 5 bases from V and 8 bases from J, with 17 bases in between.

Details on this clone: Read data end 3 residues before the CDR3 end; the end is taken from the germline J gene. This rearrangement joins TRBV13 to TRBJ2-7, with 7 bases lining up with TRBD1. Trimming cost V 2 bases and J 5 bases; bases outside gene matches: 6. This CDR3 comprises 14 residues. Germline loops: CDR1 PRHDT, CDR2 FYEKMQ (reference sequence). The covered CDR3 bases are TGTGCCAGCAGCTTACCCGACAGGGTTAACGAG. Its translation: CASSLPDRVNE. In full, the CDR3 is CASSLPDRVNEQYF.

To note about this clone: The sequence runs out 3 residues before the end of the CDR3; the remainder is reconstructed from the germline J gene. The chain recombines TRBV11-3 with TRBJ1-1; D unresolved. In germline, CDR1 is SGHNT, CDR2 YENEEA. This CDR3 contains 13 residues. Trimming pared 1 base from V and 3 bases from J, leaving 6 bases between. CDR3 amino acids: CASSLGSDTEAFF. The sequenced CDR3 bases are TGTGCCAGCAGCTTAGGATCGGACACTGAA.

Details on this clone: Read coverage stops 3 residues before the CDR3 terminus; the germline J gene supplies the remainder. This chain uses TRBV5-1 with TRBJ2-6; TRBD1 is a possible D gene (6 bases). The germline V gene has CDR1 SGHRS and CDR2 YFSETQ. V was pared by 3 bases and J by 0 bases, with 7 bases between. The CDR3 is made up of 15 amino acids. The CDR3 DNA, read in part, is TGCGCCAGCAGCTCACAGGGCTCTGGGGCCAACGTC. This codes for CASSSQGSGANV. The full CDR3 sequence reads CASSSQGSGANVLTF. The whole variable domain, remainder taken from reference TRBV5-1 and TRBJ2-6, is KAGVTQTPRYLIKTRGQQVTLSCSPISGHRSVSWYQQTPGQGLQFLFEYFSETQRNKGNFPGRFSGRQFSNSRSEMNVSTLELGDSALYLCASSSQGSGANVLTFGAGSRLTVL.

As concerns this clone: Its ends do not fully match the called genes, so a read error is possible. The read falls 3 residues short of the CDR3 end, and the missing part is taken from the germline J gene. V gene TRBV7-6 combines with J gene TRBJ2-3; 9 bases are a match to TRBD2. The CDR3 is 17 amino acids. Germline V gene data show CDR1 as SGHVS and CDR2 as FNYEAQ. Here the CDR3 reads CPSSLASAGGPSDTQYF. The sequenced part of the CDR3 DNA is TGTCCCAGCAGCTTAGCATCCGCGGGAGGGCCATCAGATACG. Variable domain in full (rest from reference TRBV7-6 and TRBJ2-3): GAGVSQSPRYKVTKRGQDVALRCDPISGHVSLYWYRQALGQGPEFLTYFNYEAQQDKSGLPNDRFSAERPEGSISTLTIQRTEQRDSAMYRCPSSLASAGGPSDTQYFGPGTRLTVL.

With regard to this clone: Read sequence stops 3 residues before the CDR3 end, and the germline J gene provides the missing end. This sequence joins TRBV7-3 and TRBJ2-2; no definite D call. CDR1 SGHTA and CDR2 FQGTGA come from the germline V gene. Trimming pared 1 base from V and 4 bases from J, leaving 10 bases between. The length of the CDR3 is 15 residues. The CDR3: CASSLNADATGELFF. The covered CDR3 bases are TGTGCCAGCAGCTTAAATGCAGATGCCACCGGGGAG. The variable domain in full, completed from reference TRBV7-3 and TRBJ2-2, reads GAGVSQTPSNKVTEKGKYVELRCDPISGHTALYWYRQSLGQGPEFLIYFQGTGAADDSGLPNDRFFAVRPEGSVSTLKIQRTERGDSAVYLCASSLNADATGELFFGEGSRLTVL.

Turning to this clone: The CDR3 extends 3 residues past the end of the read, so its final part is completed from the germline J gene. This sequence joins TRBV10-3 and TRBJ2-2, with a tentative D call TRBD1 (6 bases). The V and J ends lost 1 base and 3 bases respectively, with 9 bases between them. The CDR3 loop spans 15 amino acids. Germline loops: CDR1 ENHRY, CDR2 SYGVKD. The CDR3 reads CAISEYEGDTGELFF. The sequenced CDR3 bases are TGTGCCATCAGTGAGTACGAGGGGGACACCGGGGAG.

Notes on this clone: The CDR3 end lies 3 residues beyond the end of the read and is filled in from the germline J gene. The rearrangement links TRBV5-6 to TRBJ1-5, with 9 bases identical to TRBD1. J gave up 7 bases and V 2 bases, and 7 bases lay outside the gene matches. The CDR3 totals 15 residues. Germline V CDR1 and CDR2: SGHDT, YYEEEE. CDR3 sequence: CASSFGTGRGQPQHF. The DNA read from the CDR3 is TGTGCCAGCAGCTTCGGGACAGGGCGAGGCCAGCCC.

Remarks on this clone: The CDR3 extends 3 residues past the end of the read, so its final part is completed from the germline J gene. The V gene is TRBV5-1, the J gene TRBJ2-1, with 9 positions matching TRBD1. Germline V gene data show CDR1 as SGHRS and CDR2 as YFSETQ. This CDR3 contains 16 residues. The V gene end was trimmed by 1 base and the J gene end by 2 bases; junction bases not matched to a gene: 4. CDR3 bases read: TGCGCCAGCAGCTTGCTTCGGGACAGGGCCTACAATGAG. Translated: CASSLLRDRAYNE. The CDR3 in its entirety is CASSLLRDRAYNEQFF.

Note on this clone: The CDR3 end falls 3 residues outside the read, so it is completed with the germline J gene. The genes are TRBV9 and TRBJ1-3, with no clear D. Germline CDR1 SGDLS, CDR2 YYNGEE. The length of the CDR3 is 16 residues. Deletions cut 2 bases from V and 0 bases from J, with 12 bases between. The DNA read from the CDR3 is TGTGCCAGCAGCGTTACGACTGGAAGCTCTGGAAACACC. Translation gives CASSVTTGSSGNT. The CDR3 in full is CASSVTTGSSGNTIYF.

The chain's CDR3 is CASSFGLRAGADNEQFF. CDR3 DNA (partial): TGCGCCAGCAGCTTTGGGTTACGGGCGGGGGCGGACAATGAG. This rearrangement joins TRBV5-1 to TRBJ2-1, with a possible D match to TRBD2 (7 bases). With the read ending 3 residues before the CDR3 end, the germline J gene is used to fill in that end. V was clipped by 2 bases and J by 5 bases, with 20 bases between them. Germline values: CDR1 SGHRS, CDR2 YFSETQ. CDR3 length: 17 residues.

Comment on this clone: The read ends 3 residues before the CDR3 terminus; that terminus is restored from the germline J gene. The chain employs TRBV6-1 and TRBJ2-6; D gene uncertain. V lost 3 bases and J 0 bases, leaving 6 bases between the germline ends. CDR3 length: 15 amino acids. Germline-derived CDR1 and CDR2 are MNHNS and SASEGT. CDR3 protein: CASSEVSSGANVLTF. The DNA read from the CDR3 is TGTGCCAGCAGTGAGGTCAGCTCTGGGGCCAACGTC.

As for this clone: The read terminates 3 residues before the CDR3 end, so the remaining end is supplied by the germline J gene. The rearrangement uses TRBV19 and TRBJ2-1, with TRBD2 matching over 9 bases. Per germline, CDR1 LNHDA and CDR2 SQIVND (reference sequence). Trimming cost V 1 base and J 7 bases; bases outside gene matches: 5. CDR3 size: 15 residues. CDR3 sequence: CASSIATSGHNEQFF. The part of the CDR3 DNA that was read is TGTGCCAGTAGTATAGCGACTAGCGGCCATAATGAG.

As to this clone: Sequencing ends 3 residues short of the CDR3 end; the germline J gene provides the rest. This chain connects TRBV5-6 to TRBJ1-1, with D possibly matching TRBD1 (6 bases). Trimming pared 4 bases from V and 3 bases from J, leaving 16 bases between. The CDR3 sequence is 15 residues long. The germline V gene has CDR1 SGHDT and CDR2 YYEEEE. Partial CDR3 DNA: TGTGCCAGCAGCCCACAGGGAAAAGGGGACACTGAA. Its protein is CASSPQGKGDTE. The whole CDR3 protein is CASSPQGKGDTEAFF.

The CDR3 protein is CASSEIRADTYTF. Incomplete CDR3 DNA: TGTGCCAGCAGTGAAATAAGGGCAGATACC. J is TRBJ1-2 and V is TRBV2; D remains ambiguous. The sequence runs out 3 residues before the end of the CDR3; the remainder is reconstructed from the germline J gene. Germline values: CDR1 SNHLY, CDR2 FYNNEI. This CDR3 region has 13 residues.

Note on this clone: Sequencing ends 3 residues short of the CDR3 end; the germline J gene provides the rest. V usage is TRBV20-1 and J usage is TRBJ2-3; 12 bases agree with TRBD2. V shed 4 bases, J shed 5 bases, and the junction held 7 bases outside the gene matches. The CDR3 spans 15 residues. Per the germline V gene, CDR1 is DFQATT and CDR2 is SNEGSKA (reference sequence). The CDR3 DNA, read in part, is TGCAGTGCTACCGGGACTAGCGGGCCCCTAGATACG. Residues: CSATGTSGPLDT. The entire CDR3 protein is CSATGTSGPLDTQYF.

The covered CDR3 bases are TGTGCCAGCAGCCGACTTCCTAGCGGAACAGATGAG. Its translation is CASSRLPSGTDE. The complete CDR3 protein is CASSRLPSGTDEQFF. The genes are TRBV13 and TRBJ2-1; TRBD2 aligns across 7 bases. The sequenced fragment ends 3 residues before the CDR3 boundary, so the rest is inferred from the germline J gene. Germline lookup yields CDR1 PRHDT and CDR2 FYEKMQ (reference sequence). The CDR3 runs to 15 residues. V shed 5 bases and J 8 bases; nucleotides not matched to a gene: 12. Full variable domain (remainder filled in from reference TRBV13 and TRBJ2-1): AAGVIQSPRHLIKEKRETATLKCYPIPRHDTVYWYQQGPGQDPQFLISFYEKMQSDKGSIPDRFSAQQFSDYHSELNMSSLELGDSALYFCASSRLPSGTDEQFFGPGTRLTVL.

As to this clone: The read finishes 3 residues shy of the CDR3 end, and the germline J gene is used to complete it. The chain couples TRBV20-1 to TRBJ2-1; 14 positions match TRBD2. J lost 7 bases, V lost 5 bases, and 4 bases had no gene match. This CDR3 spans 14 amino acids. Germline CDR1 and CDR2: DFQATT and SNEGSKA (reference sequence). The part of the CDR3 DNA that was read is TGCAGTGCTTTGGGACTAGCGGGAGAAAATGAG. This codes for CSALGLAGENE. The complete CDR3 protein is CSALGLAGENEQFF.

With respect to this clone: The read finishes 3 residues shy of the CDR3 end, and the germline J gene is used to complete it. The V gene is TRBV12-3 or TRBV12-4, the J gene TRBJ2-2; tentative D call: TRBD2 (5 bases). The V end lost 4 bases, the J end lost 2 bases, and 14 bases lay between the germline ends. This CDR3 has 16 residues. The sequenced CDR3 bases are TGTGCCAGCAGTTACGGGGTGGCTCAAAACACCGGGGAG. Translated, it gives CASSYGVAQNTGE. The whole CDR3 is CASSYGVAQNTGELFF.

A note on this clone: The CDR3 end falls 3 residues outside the read, so it is completed with the germline J gene. The rearrangement links TRBV5-1 to TRBJ2-3; 9 positions agree with TRBD2. The germline V gene encodes CDR1 SGHRS and CDR2 YFSETQ. Unmatched junction bases numbered 9, after V lost 2 bases and J lost 5 bases. This CDR3 is 16 amino acids long. CDR3 DNA, as far as it was read: TGCGCCAGCAGCTTAAGTAGCGGGAGTTCCGGAGATACG. It specifies CASSLSSGSSGDT. The complete CDR3 sequence is CASSLSSGSSGDTQYF.

With respect to this clone: From the germline J gene comes the end of the CDR3, since the read stops 3 residues before it. The chain links TRBV2 to TRBJ1-2; weak D call: TRBD1 (6 bases). The germline V gene has CDR1 SNHLY and CDR2 FYNNEI. Trimming removed 4 bases from V and 1 base from J, with 7 bases in between. The CDR3 sequence is 13 residues long. The CDR3 region is CASSGGGNYGYTF. The part of the CDR3 DNA that was read is TGTGCCAGCAGTGGAGGGGGTAACTATGGC.

As for this clone: The read ends 3 residues shy of where the CDR3 ends; the end is completed using the germline J gene. This sequence joins TRBV5-4 and TRBJ2-1; tentatively, D is TRBD1 or TRBD2 (5 bases each). Germline V gene lookup returns CDR1 SGHNT and CDR2 YYREEE (reference sequence). The CDR3 has 14 residues. Trimming removed 6 bases at V and 2 bases at J, with 12 bases between. CDR3 sequence: CASNLRGAYNEQFF. Incomplete CDR3 DNA: TGTGCCAGCAACCTCCGAGGGGCCTACAATGAG.

Note on this clone: The CDR3 goes on 3 residues after the read ends, and that part is filled in from the germline J gene. This chain connects TRBV14 to TRBJ2-1; 9 nucleotides line up with TRBD2. Germline CDR1 and CDR2: SGHDN and FVKESK. Trimming cost V 1 base and J 0 bases; bases outside gene matches: 4. The CDR3 sequence is 17 residues long. This CDR3 reads CASSQVLSGSSYNEQFF. The part of the CDR3 DNA that was read is TGTGCCAGCAGCCAAGTTCTTAGCGGGAGCTCCTACAATGAG.